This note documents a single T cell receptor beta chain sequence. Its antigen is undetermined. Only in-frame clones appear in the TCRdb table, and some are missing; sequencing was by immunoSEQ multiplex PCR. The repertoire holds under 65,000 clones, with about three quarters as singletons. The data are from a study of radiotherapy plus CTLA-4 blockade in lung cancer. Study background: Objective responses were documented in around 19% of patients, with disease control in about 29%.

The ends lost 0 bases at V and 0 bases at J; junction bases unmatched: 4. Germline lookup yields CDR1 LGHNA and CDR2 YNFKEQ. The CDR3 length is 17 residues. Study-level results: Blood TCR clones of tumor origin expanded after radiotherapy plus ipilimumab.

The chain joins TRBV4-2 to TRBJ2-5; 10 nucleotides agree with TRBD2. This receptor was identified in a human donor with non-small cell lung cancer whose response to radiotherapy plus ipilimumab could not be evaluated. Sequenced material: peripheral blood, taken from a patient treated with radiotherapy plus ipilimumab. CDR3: CASSQDPAGGYQETQYF. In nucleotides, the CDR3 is TGTGCCAGCAGCCAAGATCCAGCGGGGGGGTACCAAGAGACCCAGTACTTC.